The 10 T cell receptor beta chains below were found in one sample sequenced in a study of blood T cell repertoires in COVID-19. TCRdb's copy holds only in-frame clones and misses some; the assay was immunoSEQ multiplex PCR. Altogether about 280,000 clones are present, 75% to 90% being singletons, with the ten largest covering around 14%. Sequenced input: peripheral blood. These receptor sequences come from a woman in her 70s with COVID-19, enrolled during active disease.

In this sample, this clone turned up once. In DNA form, the CDR3 reads TGCAGCGTTTTTAAGGGACAGGGGACCACCGGGGAGCTGTTTTTT. Its translation: CSVFKGQGTTGELFF. The chain carries TRBV29-1 and TRBJ2-2; 10 positions match TRBD1. Germline-derived CDR1 and CDR2 are SQVTM and ANQGSEA. The CDR3 extends over 15 amino acids. J gave up 4 bases and V 5 bases, and 7 bases lay outside the gene matches.

The chain is built from TRBV9 and TRBJ2-5; D is uncertain. The CDR3 has 15 residues. The V gene's germline CDR1 is SGDLS and CDR2 YYNGEE. Trimming cost V 3 bases and J 3 bases, with 15 bases left between them. The CDR3 reads CASSASAELKETQYF. DNA for the CDR3: TGTGCCAGCAGCGCATCCGCCGAACTGAAAGAGACCCAGTACTTC.

CDR3 in DNA: TGTGCCACCAGCAGAGAGGTTGGGCAGACGTCCTACGAGCAGTACTTC. Amino acids: CATSREVGQTSYEQYF. The chain has TRBV15 and TRBJ2-7; no definite D call. V lost 0 bases, J lost 1 base, and 13 bases lay in between. Germline loops: CDR1 LNHNV, CDR2 YYDKDF (reference sequence). CDR3 size: 16 residues.

The rearrangement joins TRBV18 to TRBJ1-2; 7 bases align to TRBD1. The length of the CDR3 is 14 residues. V lost 4 bases, J lost 5 bases, and 7 bases stayed unmatched. Per the germline V gene, CDR1 is KGHSH and CDR2 is LQKENI. The CDR3 loop reads CASSLDREIYGYTF. The CDR3 DNA follows: TGTGCCAGCTCACTCGACAGGGAAATATATGGCTACACCTTC. The variable domain in full, with the rest retrieved from reference TRBV18 and TRBJ1-2, is NAGVMQNPRHLVRRRGQEARLRCSPMKGHSHVYWYRQLPEEGLKFMVYLQKENIIDESGMPKERFSAEFPKEGPSILRIQQVVRGDSAAYFCASSLDREIYGYTFGSGTRLTVV.

The rearrangement joins TRBV6-7 to TRBJ1-5; 7 bases agree with TRBD1. TRBV6-7 is known as an ORF, though its function is uncertain. Trimming at V came to 5 bases and at J to 0 bases, leaving 10 bases not matched to a gene. The length of the CDR3 is 17 residues. The CDR3 reads CASSERDRPLSNQPQHF. CDR3 DNA sequence: TGTGCCAGCAGTGAACGGGACAGACCCCTTAGCAATCAGCCCCAGCATTTT.

The chain uses TRBV2 and TRBJ2-3, with a weak D call TRBD2 (5 bases). CDR3 size: 12 residues. V was clipped by 6 bases and J by 6 bases, with 10 bases between them. Germline lookup yields CDR1 SNHLY and CDR2 FYNNEI. CDR3 sequence (DNA): TGTGCCAGCAGCGTACTAGAGGATACGCAGTATTTT. Translation gives CASSVLEDTQYF.

This chain connects TRBV2 to TRBJ1-3; D is ambiguous. CDR3 length: 14 residues. Germline values: CDR1 SNHLY, CDR2 FYNNEI. The germline V and J ends were trimmed by 7 bases and 3 bases, with 13 bases remaining between them. The CDR3, as DNA: TGTGCCAGCAAAGGAGGGTCGGATGGAAACACCATATATTTT. Translation: CASKGGSDGNTIYF.

V usage is TRBV27 and J usage is TRBJ2-5, with 8 bases identical to TRBD2. Germline CDR1 reads MNHEY; CDR2 reads SMNVEV (reference sequence). V lost 2 bases and J lost 5; bases outside the gene matches: 7. This CDR3 has 15 amino acids. The CDR3 loop reads CASSLAGGLGETQYF. DNA of the CDR3: TGTGCCAGCAGTTTAGCGGGGGGCCTGGGGGAGACCCAGTACTTC.

The chain is built from TRBV7-9 and TRBJ1-2, with D tentatively TRBD1 (5 bases). The V and J ends lost 5 bases and 0 bases respectively, with 16 bases between them. The CDR3 contains 16 residues. Per the germline V gene, CDR1 is SEHNR and CDR2 is FQNEAQ (reference sequence). The DNA of the CDR3 is TGTGCCAGCAGCGCTATTAGACAGCGAGCTAACTATGGCTACACCTTC. Translation: CASSAIRQRANYGYTF. Based on the CDR3 plus reference TRBV7-9 and TRBJ1-2, the full variable domain is DTGVSQNPRHKITKRGQNVTFRCDPISEHNRLYWYRQTLGQGPEFLTYFQNEAQLEKSRLLSDRFSAERPKGSFSTLEIQRTEQGDSAMYLCASSAIRQRANYGYTFGSGTRLTVV.

V is TRBV20-1 and J is TRBJ2-5; possibly TRBD2 for D (5 bases). Trimming took off 3 bases at V and 2 bases at J, with 13 bases between the two ends. CDR3 length: 14 residues. The germline CDR1 and CDR2 sequences are DFQATT and SNEGSKA (reference sequence). The CDR3 loop is CSASHGRGQETQYF. DNA of the CDR3: TGCAGTGCTAGTCATGGACGGGGACAAGAGACCCAGTACTTC.